The 13 T cell receptor beta chains reported below all come from one sample, sequenced in a study of metastatic and nonmetastatic thyroid tumors. MiXCR reprocessed the PCR reads for TCRdb. The repertoire consists of 9,000 or so clones, with roughly 15% occurring once and the leading ten covering 5.7%. Until they underwent thyroid surgery, no patient had received any treatment. Input material: blood. These receptors came from a female donor with papillary thyroid cancer or a benign thyroid nodule (not recorded which). Some clones in this sample may be carry-over from other donors' samples.

This clone turned up a few times. The rearrangement links TRBV28 to TRBJ2-7, with D uncertain. V lost 3 bases, J lost 4 bases, and 7 bases lay in between. There are 12 residues in the CDR3. Germline V CDR1 and CDR2: MDHEN, SYDVKM. The CDR3 DNA sequence: TGTGCCAGCAGTTTCGGCAGGTACGAGCAGTACTTC. Translating it yields CASSFGRYEQYF.

This clone is judged medium-sized. V usage is TRBV27 and J usage is TRBJ2-1; TRBD2 matches 8 bases. This CDR3 is built from 15 residues. After removal of 1 base from V and 5 bases from J, the junction contained 4 bases not matched to a gene. From germline, CDR1 is MNHEY and CDR2 SMNVEV (reference sequence). The CDR3 is CASSLLLAVNNEQFF. In DNA, the CDR3 is TGTGCCAGCAGTTTATTACTAGCGGTTAACAATGAGCAGTTCTTC.

This rearrangement joins TRBV20-1 to TRBJ1-5, with 8 nucleotides matching TRBD1. The trim removed 6 bases at V and 5 bases at J, leaving 18 bases unmatched. Germline CDR1 and CDR2: DFQATT and SNEGSKA (reference sequence). The CDR3 runs to 17 residues. In nucleotides, the CDR3 is TGCAGTGCCCCTAAGGACAGGGTGGGATATACGGATCAGCCCCAGCATTTT. Its protein is CSAPKDRVGYTDQPQHF.

This clone was found a few times. The gene calls are TRBV2 and TRBJ2-5; D remains ambiguous. The CDR3 sequence is 15 residues long. V dropped 1 base and J dropped 1 base, with 10 bases sitting between them. CDR1 and CDR2 from the germline V gene are SNHLY and FYNNEI. The CDR3 nucleotides read TGTGCCAGCAGTGAAGGAGAAGGTCCCCAAGAGACCCAGTACTTC. The encoded protein is CASSEGEGPQETQYF.

This clone showed up just a few times. The rearrangement links TRBV19 to TRBJ1-1, with D hard to call. Trimming stripped 3 bases from V and 2 bases from J, with 10 bases between. Germline V gene lookup returns CDR1 LNHDA and CDR2 SQIVND (reference sequence). This CDR3 region has 14 residues. Here the CDR3 DNA reads TGTGCCAGTAGTATTTGGCAGGTTAACACTGAAGCTTTCTTT. Translated, it gives CASSIWQVNTEAFF.

J is TRBJ2-7 and V is TRBV6-1; TRBD2 agrees at 13 bases. Germline CDR1 and CDR2: MNHNS and SASEGT. The CDR3 has 16 amino acids. The junction had 7 bases not matched to a gene; V was cut back by 5 bases and J by 3 bases. The DNA of the CDR3 is TGTGCCAGCAGTAAAGGACTAGCGGGAGTTTACTACGAGCAGTACTTC. Translated, it gives CASSKGLAGVYYEQYF.

This clone is judged medium-sized (0.01 to 0.1%). The V gene is TRBV12-5, the J gene TRBJ1-3; TRBD1 agrees at 8 bases. Germline V gene data show CDR1 as LGHNT and CDR2 as FRNRAP. The CDR3 extends over 16 amino acids. Trimming at V came to 1 base and at J to 0 bases, leaving 2 bases not matched to a gene. The CDR3: CASGLGTGHSGNTIYF. CDR3 sequence (DNA): TGTGCTAGTGGTTTGGGGACAGGGCACTCTGGAAACACCATATATTTT.

This clone was picked up a small number of times. V and J are TRBV6-5 and TRBJ2-1; D is undetermined. CDR1 and CDR2 (germline): MNHEY, SVGAGI. CDR3 length: 12 residues. V gave up 2 bases and J gave up 7 bases, with 6 bases separating them. CDR3 nucleotides: TGTGCCAGCAGTTACGAAAGAAATGAGCAGTTCTTC. It yields the protein CASSYERNEQFF.

About this clone: Because the CDR3 is missing its conserved closing phenylalanine or tryptophan, this is likely a read error. This rearrangement joins TRBV6-4 to TRBJ1-1, with 8 nucleotides matching TRBD1. CDR1 is MRHNA and CDR2 is SNTAGT in the germline V gene. Germline trimming cut 10 bases from V and 6 bases from J; bases unmatched to any gene: 10. The CDR3 loop spans 13 amino acids. CDR3 in amino acids: CATHRDRYAEAFL. CDR3 bases: TGTGCCACCCATCGGGACAGGTACGCTGAAGCTTTCCTT.

The sample holds many counts of this clone. The V call is TRBV5-6, the J call TRBJ2-1; 10 bases are shared with TRBD1. With 3 bases clipped from V and 5 bases from J, the junction kept 8 bases outside the gene matches. The CDR3 runs 16 residues. Per germline, CDR1 SGHDT and CDR2 YYEEEE. This CDR3 reads CASSSYGTGENNEQFF. CDR3 coding DNA: TGTGCCAGCAGCTCCTACGGGACAGGGGAAAACAATGAGCAGTTCTTC.

A note on this clone: This may come from a read error, since a much larger clone is one base off. J is TRBJ2-7 and V is TRBV29-1; D remains unclear. This CDR3 is built from 9 residues. V shed 8 bases and J shed 9 bases, with 11 bases lying between them. Per germline, CDR1 SQVTM and CDR2 ANQGSEA. The CDR3 nucleotides are TGCAGCCTTGCCAACGGGCAGTACTTC. Encoded protein: CSLANGQYF.

The genes are TRBV24-1 and TRBJ2-5; D remains ambiguous. The CDR3 has 11 amino acids. From germline, CDR1 is KGHDR and CDR2 SFDVKD. Trimming stripped 2 bases from V and 11 bases from J, with 8 bases between. DNA of the CDR3: TGTGCCACCAGTGATTGGGATACTCAGTACTTC. Translating it yields CATSDWDTQYF.

The V and J genes are TRBV5-5 and TRBJ2-7; 8 bases match TRBD1. The germline V gene encodes CDR1 SGHKS and CDR2 YYEKEE (reference sequence). The V segment lost 2 bases and the J segment 6 bases; nucleotides outside the gene matches: 10. The CDR3 is 15 residues long. CDR3: CASSFSDRGTVEQYF. For the CDR3, the DNA is TGTGCCAGCAGCTTTAGTGACAGGGGTACCGTCGAGCAGTACTTC.